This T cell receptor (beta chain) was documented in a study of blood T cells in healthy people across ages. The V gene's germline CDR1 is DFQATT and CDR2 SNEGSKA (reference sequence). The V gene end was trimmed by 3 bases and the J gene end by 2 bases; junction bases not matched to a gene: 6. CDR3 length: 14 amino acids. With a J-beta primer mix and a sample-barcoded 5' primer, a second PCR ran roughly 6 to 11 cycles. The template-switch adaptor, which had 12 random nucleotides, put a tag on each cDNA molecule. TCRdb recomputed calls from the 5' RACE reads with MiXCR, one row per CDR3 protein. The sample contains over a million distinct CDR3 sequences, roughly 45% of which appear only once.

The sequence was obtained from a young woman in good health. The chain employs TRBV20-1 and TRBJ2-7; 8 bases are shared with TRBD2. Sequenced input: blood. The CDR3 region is CSASPSGPTYEQYF. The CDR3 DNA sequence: TGCAGTGCTAGCCCTAGCGGGCCGACCTACGAGCAGTACTTC.